What follows are 16 T cell receptor delta chains derived from one specimen sequenced in a study of γδ T cells in repeated Plasmodium falciparum infection. TCRdb re-called the multiplex PCR reads using CATT. This sample has over 45,000 delta-chain clones; about 1.5% occur once, and the top ten carry 8.5% to 10%. Flow sorting of PBMC yielded separate Vgamma9/Vdelta2+ and Vdelta2-negative gammadelta T cell populations for bulk repertoire analysis. Sequenced material: gamma-delta T cells from blood. The receptors derive from a pool of human donors (malaria-infected and uninfected, not separated).

Turning to this clone: TCRdb's protein, taken from a much larger clone, differs from this DNA's translation at residue 11, likely owing to a read error; the protein displayed comes from the DNA. The rearrangement uses TRDV2 and TRDJ1; 10 bases line up with TRDD3. TCRdb supplies no J gene; here it was assigned by aligning the nucleotide sequence to germline. After removal of 0 bases from V and 1 base from J, the junction contained 7 bases not matched to a gene. In germline, CDR1 is GEAIGNYY, CDR2 EKD. The CDR3 is 17 residues long. The DNA for the CDR3 is TGTGCCTGTGACACCCTGGGGGATAGGAACCCCACCGATAAACTCATCTTT. Encoded protein: CACDTLGDRNPTDKLIF.

This clone was detected a few times. For this DNA, TCRdb reports the protein of a much larger clone, which diverges at residue 5, most likely from a read error; the protein presented here is translated directly from the DNA. The chain has TRDV1 and TRDJ1, with a tentative D call TRDD3 (6 bases). CDR1 TSWWSYY and CDR2 QGS come from the germline V gene. This CDR3 spans 17 amino acids. V was shortened by 6 bases and J by 0 bases, with 20 bases between the two germline ends. CDR3 loop: CALGRGNTLQYTDKLIF. CDR3 bases: TGTGCTCTTGGCCGGGGGAACACCCTTCAGTACACCGATAAACTCATCTTT.

The table lists this clone with a few counts. Only one base separates this from a far larger clonotype, so it likely reflects a read error. This sample includes further DNA sequences coding for the same CDR3. The V call is TRDV2, the J call TRDJ1, with D possibly being TRDD3 (6 bases). No J gene is reported in TCRdb; it was inferred here by comparing the DNA with germline. This CDR3 is 19 amino acids long. The germline V and J ends were trimmed by 1 base and 0 bases, with 23 bases remaining between them. Germline-derived CDR1 and CDR2 are GEAIGNYY and EKD. CDR3 region: CACDTLRLGDTGHTDKLIF. The CDR3 nucleotides read TGTGCCTGTGACACTCTACGACTGGGAGATACAGGTCACACCGATAAACTCATCTTT.

By share, this clone counts as medium-sized. CDR3: CALKKGGPPRPYTDKLIF. The CDR3 DNA reads as TGTGCTCTCAAAAAAGGGGGCCCCCCACGTCCGTACACCGATAAACTCATCTTT. J is TRDJ1 and V is TRDV1, with D maybe TRDD3 (5 bases). Germline V lookup: CDR1 TSWWSYY, CDR2 QGS. V was pared by 9 bases and J by 0 bases, with 26 bases between. The CDR3 has 18 residues.

In the case of this clone: This DNA's translation differs at residue 11 from TCRdb's protein, which comes from a much larger clone; a read error is likely, and the protein shown is translated from the DNA. The genes are TRDV1 and TRDJ1; D unresolved. The J gene, not given by TCRdb, was assigned here from a germline match of the nucleotide sequence. CDR3 size: 16 residues. Trimming cost V 5 bases and J 3 bases, with 19 bases left between them. Germline CDR1 and CDR2: TSWWSYY and QGS. This chain's CDR3 is CALGKGPAPYPDKLIF. The CDR3 bases are TGTGCTCTTGGGAAAGGCCCTGCCCCGTACCCCGATAAACTCATCTTT.

This clone has a count of ten or more. Its ends do not fully match the called genes, so a read error is possible. The same CDR3 arises from other DNA sequences in this sample as well. The gene calls are TRDV1 and TRDJ1, with D maybe TRDD3 (10 bases). The CDR3 is made up of 22 amino acids. Germline assignment: CDR1 TSWWSYY and CDR2 QGS. CDR3 sequence: CALGDRPSYGTRWGIQTDKLIF. The CDR3 bases are TGTGCTCTTGGGGACAGGCCTTCCTACGGGACGAGGTGGGGGATACAGACCGATAAACTCATCTTC.

This clone was found a few times. TCRdb's protein for this DNA is that of a much larger clone and differs from the translation at residue 11, likely a read error; the protein shown is the DNA translation. The chain couples TRDV1 to TRDJ1; tentatively, D is TRDD3 (6 bases). Germline matching of the DNA provided the J gene here, since TCRdb leaves it blank. V gave up 0 bases and J gave up 7 bases, with 42 bases separating them. There are 24 residues in the CDR3. Germline values: CDR1 TSWWSYY, CDR2 QGS. The CDR3 nucleotides are TGTGCTCTTGGGGAACTAGGATTGCCTTTGGACTCCCTTAGTCTTGGGGATCCCTCCCTTAAACTCATCTTT. It codes for CALGELGLPLDSLSLGDPSLKLIF.

Ten or more counts support this clone. One end of the junction fails to match germline, which may point to a read error. This same CDR3 is encoded by further DNA sequences in the sample. The gene calls are TRDV1 and TRDJ1; 11 nucleotides align to TRDD3. Germline CDR1 and CDR2: TSWWSYY and QGS. The CDR3 is made up of 22 amino acids. The CDR3 nucleotides are TGTGCCCTTGGGGAACCTTCCTACGGTCTACTGGGGGATATTTGCTACACCGATAAACTCATCTTT. The encoded protein is CALGEPSYGLLGDICYTDKLIF.

This clone was observed at least ten times. The database protein in TCRdb disagrees with the DNA translation at residue 20; the sequence shown here was translated from the DNA. V is TRDV1 and J is TRDJ1; 12 bases align to TRDD3. Germline V gives CDR1 TSWWSYY, CDR2 QGS. V was clipped by 0 bases and J by 1 base; unmatched bases: 27. This CDR3 region has 25 residues. CDR3 loop: CALGELPYVAIKIPVLGDTTDKLIF. The CDR3 nucleotides read TGTGCTCTTGGGGAACTACCCTATGTCGCCATTAAAATTCCGGTACTGGGGGATACCACCGATAAACTCATCTTT.

Notes on this clone: TCRdb's entry gives the protein of a much larger clone, which mismatches this DNA's translation at residue 10, likely from a read error; the protein reported here is translated from the DNA. The rearrangement uses TRDV1 and TRDJ1; TRDD3 might be the D (6 bases). Here the J gene came from matching the DNA to germline, since TCRdb omits it. CDR3 length: 16 residues. Germline V lookup: CDR1 TSWWSYY, CDR2 QGS. V was cut by 2 bases and J by 3 bases, with 16 bases left in between. CDR3 in amino acids: CALGEGLTGSSDKLIF. The CDR3 nucleotides read TGTGCTCTTGGGGAAGGCCTGACTGGGTCCTCCGATAAACTCATCTTT.

This clone turned up a few times. This clone may be a read error of a much larger clone one base away. The V and J genes are TRDV1 and TRDJ2; 10 bases are shared with TRDD3. The J gene, absent from TCRdb, was called here by matching the DNA to germline. Germline V gene lookup returns CDR1 TSWWSYY and CDR2 QGS. V trimming: 5 bases; J trimming: 0 bases; junction bases outside the gene matches: 21. This CDR3 comprises 22 residues. The CDR3 protein is CALGSLPPQGDTRIPLTAQLFF. CDR3 sequence (DNA): TGTGCTCTTGGGAGCCTTCCTCCTCAGGGGGATACGCGAATCCCTTTGACAGCACAACTCTTCTTT.

This clone has just a few counts. A read error likely explains why the TCRdb protein, taken from a much larger clone, differs from this DNA's translation at residue 6; the protein shown is translated from the DNA. This chain joins TRDV1 and TRDJ1; D possibly corresponds to TRDD3 (6 bases). The germline CDR1 and CDR2 sequences are TSWWSYY and QGS. V was cut by 2 bases and J by 1 base, with 14 bases left in between. The CDR3 runs to 16 residues. The CDR3, as DNA: TGTGCTCTTGGGGAAAGGGGGGGGGGACCCACCGATAAACTCATCTTT. As protein: CALGERGGGPTDKLIF.

A word on this clone: This may be a read error: a much more frequent sequence differs by one nucleotide. The CDR3 is CALSARMRNTHTDKLIF. Written as DNA, the CDR3 is TGTGCCTTGTCGGCCAGGATGAGGAATACCCACACCGATAAACTCATCTTT. The chain links TRDV3 to TRDJ1; D is unclear. V lost 3 bases, J lost 0 bases, and 23 bases lay in between. Per the germline V gene, CDR1 is TVYSNPD and CDR2 is GDNSRS (reference sequence). This CDR3 region has 17 residues.

This clone came up a few times. A far larger clone is one base from this, pointing to a likely read error. At the DNA level, this CDR3 is encoded by other sequences in the same sample as well. The rearrangement uses TRDV1 and TRDJ1; 7 bases are a match to TRDD3. V lost 1 base to trimming and J lost 2 bases; unmatched junction nucleotides: 4. Germline CDR1 TSWWSYY, CDR2 QGS. The CDR3 sequence is 15 residues long. CDR3: CALGEPPGGTDKLIF. CDR3 DNA sequence: TGTGCTCTTGGGGAACCCCCTGGGGGGACCGATAAACTCATCTTT.

As regards this clone: The protein held in TCRdb is that of a much larger clone and does not match this DNA's translation at residue 16, likely because of a read error; the protein shown is translated from the DNA. This chain connects TRDV1 to TRDJ1; 10 bases agree with TRDD3. After removal of 0 bases from V and 3 bases from J, the junction contained 19 bases not matched to a gene. Germline V gene lookup returns CDR1 TSWWSYY and CDR2 QGS. The CDR3 extends over 21 amino acids. CDR3 sequence: CALGELVPPRGWGIHADKLIF. The CDR3, as DNA: TGTGCTCTTGGGGAACTTGTACCCCCCCGGGGATGGGGGATACACGCCGATAAACTCATCTTT.

In this sample, this clone turned up a few times. The TCRdb protein comes from a much larger clone and disagrees with this DNA's translation at residue 9, likely due to a read error; the protein given here is derived from the DNA. The V gene is TRDV1, the J gene TRDJ4; the match to TRDD3 covers 10 bases. The J gene is absent in TCRdb and was assigned here via DNA matching to germline. The germline V gene encodes CDR1 TSWWSYY and CDR2 QGS. The CDR3 is 19 amino acids. V lost 2 bases and J lost 6; bases outside the gene matches: 21. CDR3 coding DNA: TGTGCTCTTGGGGAATTTCATTTCCCTCGTACTGGGGGATGGGTGGCCCTGATCTTT. Translated, it gives CALGEFHFPRTGGWVALIF.